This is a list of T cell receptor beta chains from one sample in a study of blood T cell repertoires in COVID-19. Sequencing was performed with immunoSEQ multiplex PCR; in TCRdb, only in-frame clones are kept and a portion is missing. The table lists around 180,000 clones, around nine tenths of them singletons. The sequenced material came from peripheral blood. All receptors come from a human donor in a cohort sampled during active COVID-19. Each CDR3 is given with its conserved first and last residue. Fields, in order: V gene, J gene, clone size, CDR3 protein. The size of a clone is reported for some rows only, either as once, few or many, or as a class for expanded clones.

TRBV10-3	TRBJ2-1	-	CAIRDHIAGGSYNEQFF
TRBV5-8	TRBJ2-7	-	CASSIGLAGLEQYF
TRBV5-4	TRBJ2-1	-	CASSLDASNEQFF
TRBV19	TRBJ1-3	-	CASSIGPRAGGNTIYF
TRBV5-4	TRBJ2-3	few	CASSLPGGTDTQYF
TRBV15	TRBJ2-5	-	CATSREDPGGETQYF
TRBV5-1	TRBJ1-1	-	CASSLARVETEAFF
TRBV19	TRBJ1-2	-	CATLGGGGYTF
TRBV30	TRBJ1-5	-	CAWSVRENQPQHF
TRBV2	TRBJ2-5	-	CASSEAGDRVGTQYF
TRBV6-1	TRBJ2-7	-	CASSESSLAGVYEQYF
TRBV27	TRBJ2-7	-	CASSYIGTGEQYF
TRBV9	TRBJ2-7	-	CASSVGGRGEQYF
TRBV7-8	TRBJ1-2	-	CASSPRGTGGADYGYTF
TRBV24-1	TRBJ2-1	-	CATSDGLAGGPDEQFF
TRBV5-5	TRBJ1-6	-	CASSLSAGTNSPLHF
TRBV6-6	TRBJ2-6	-	CASSYSSVGVLTF
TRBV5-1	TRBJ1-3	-	CASSLVGQGTYYSGNTIYF
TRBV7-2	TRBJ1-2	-	CASSGIDRVNYGYTF
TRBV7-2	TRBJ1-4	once	CASREGGLNEKLFF
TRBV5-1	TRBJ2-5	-	CASSGGVKLAVQETQYF
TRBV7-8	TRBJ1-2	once	CASSSTGVVGYTF
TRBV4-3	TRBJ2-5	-	CASGKRAGGETQYF
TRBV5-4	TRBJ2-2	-	CASSGRGGTGELFF
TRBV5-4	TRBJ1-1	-	CASSLYGIRGRGKNTEAFF
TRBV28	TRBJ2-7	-	CASSLWGRRQGYEQYF
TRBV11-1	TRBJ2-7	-	CASSPGTDSYEQYF
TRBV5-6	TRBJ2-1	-	CASSNILQAYNEQFF
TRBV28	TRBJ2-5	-	CASSSSGKEETQYF
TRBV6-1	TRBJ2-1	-	CASSESRQVNNEQFF
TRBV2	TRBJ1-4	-	CASKREGRGNEKLFF
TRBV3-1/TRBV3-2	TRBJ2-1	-	CASSWGQGSEQFF
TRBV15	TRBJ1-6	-	CATSRDLGQGNSPLHF
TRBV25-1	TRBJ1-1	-	CASSGQGVDAFF
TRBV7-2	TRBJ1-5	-	CASSLDDRGVQPQHF
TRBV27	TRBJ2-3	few	CASSLQGAADTQYF
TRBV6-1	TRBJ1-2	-	CASSEGLQGYGYTF
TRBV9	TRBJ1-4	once	CASSVGPATNEKLFF
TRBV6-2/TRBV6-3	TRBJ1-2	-	CASSFAGTNYGYTF
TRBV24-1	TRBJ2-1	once	CATSDLRLAGRWEQFF
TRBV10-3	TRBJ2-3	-	CATKLLADTDTQYF
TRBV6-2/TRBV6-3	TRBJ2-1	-	CASSPLVGRGAYNEQFF
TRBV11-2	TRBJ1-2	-	CASSLDGYGYTF
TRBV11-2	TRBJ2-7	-	CASSLASGFEQYF
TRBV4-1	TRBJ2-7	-	CASSQGPGQSYEQYF
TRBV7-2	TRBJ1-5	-	CASSRDTNQPQHF
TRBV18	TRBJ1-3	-	CASSPLTGEGSGNTIYF
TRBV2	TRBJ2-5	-	CASNSGTGGRETQYF